This TCR beta chain was identified in a study of post-analysis software for immune sequencing data. Per the germline V gene, CDR1 is SEHNR and CDR2 is FQNEAQ (reference sequence). The CDR3 is 15 residues long. Unmatched junction bases numbered 6, after V lost 5 bases and J lost 6 bases. About this clonotype: Its cognate antigen is unknown.

Study observations and caveats: Five TRBV segments, including TRBV5-6, TRBV5-1 and TRBV20-1, were more frequent in patients than controls.

Researchers reported that TCR beta cDNA libraries carried unique molecular identifiers. With roughly 1 to 11 million T cells as the source, approximately 500,000 cDNA molecules resulted. TCRdb passed the PCR reads through MiXCR, listing each CDR3 protein once. The repertoire has hundreds of thousands of distinct CDR3 sequences, around 47% of them found once; the top ten carry about 1.5%. This rearrangement joins TRBV7-9 to TRBJ1-4; TRBD1 agrees at 10 bases. Sequencing input: blood. The clonotype was recovered from a girl aged 10 to 17 with multiple sclerosis. The CDR3 loop reads CASSPSGQGYEKLFF. The CDR3 DNA reads as TGTGCCAGCAGCCCCTCGGGACAGGGGTATGAAAAACTGTTTTTT.